The 20 T cell receptor beta chains listed next were all sequenced from one sample in a study of cytomegalovirus exposure and HLA in healthy donors. A multiplex PCR was run with 60 Vbeta primers and 13 Jbeta primers. TCRdb's copy holds only in-frame clones and misses some; the assay was immunoSEQ multiplex PCR. This table lists about 44,000 clones. The sequencing sample was made of PBMCs. These receptors all stem from a male donor in good health and CMV-seronegative.

This rearrangement joins TRBV15 to TRBJ1-5; D remains unclear. V lost 0 bases and J 6 bases, leaving 6 bases between the germline ends. This CDR3 is built from 13 residues. Germline-derived CDR1 and CDR2 are LNHNV and YYDKDF (reference sequence). This chain's CDR3 is CATSRDYFQPQHF. The CDR3 region has the DNA TGTGCCACCAGCAGAGATTATTTTCAGCCCCAGCATTTT.

The chain has TRBV7-8 and TRBJ2-1; 9 positions agree with TRBD1. V was clipped by 5 bases and J by 0 bases; unmatched bases: 2. Germline V gives CDR1 SGHVS, CDR2 FQNEAQ. There are 15 residues in the CDR3. CDR3 DNA sequence: TGTGCCAGCAGCCCGGACAGGGGCTCCTACAATGAGCAGTTCTTC. It codes for CASSPDRGSYNEQFF.

This sequence joins TRBV7-2 and TRBJ2-1, with 8 positions matching TRBD2. J gave up 4 bases and V 0 bases, and 11 bases lay outside the gene matches. The CDR3 runs 18 residues. Germline loops: CDR1 SGHTA, CDR2 FQGNSA. The CDR3 here is CASSLALLTSGSYNEQFF. The DNA for the CDR3 is TGTGCCAGCAGCTTAGCGCTCCTCACTAGCGGATCTTACAATGAGCAGTTCTTC.

This chain uses TRBV7-2 with TRBJ2-7; 10 positions agree with TRBD2. Unmatched junction bases numbered 10, after V lost 1 base and J lost 4 bases. The CDR3 totals 17 residues. The V gene's germline CDR1 is SGHTA and CDR2 FQGNSA. The CDR3 DNA reads TGTGCCAGCAGCTTAGGGGCTAGCGGGAGACGTCAGTACGAGCAGTACTTC. Translated, it gives CASSLGASGRRQYEQYF.

The chain links TRBV7-9 to TRBJ2-5; D is unclear. Trimming removed 5 bases from V and 5 bases from J, with 12 bases in between. Germline-derived CDR1 and CDR2 are SEHNR and FQNEAQ (reference sequence). This CDR3 region has 13 residues. The CDR3 loop is CASSVITLETQYF. The CDR3 region has the DNA TGTGCCAGCAGCGTGATAACTCTTGAGACCCAGTACTTC.

This sequence joins TRBV5-1 and TRBJ2-7; D remains ambiguous. The germline V gene has CDR1 SGHRS and CDR2 YFSETQ. Trimming cost V 5 bases and J 6 bases, with 21 bases left between them. This CDR3 spans 15 amino acids. DNA of the CDR3: TGCGCCAGCAGTTCCTCGGCAGGCATCGCGAGCGAGCAGTACTTC. It translates to CASSSSAGIASEQYF.

The chain employs TRBV5-1 and TRBJ2-2; possibly TRBD2 for D (6 bases). Looked up from germline, CDR1 is SGHRS and CDR2 is YFSETQ. This CDR3 comprises 15 residues. The germline V and J ends were trimmed by 2 bases and 0 bases, with 8 bases remaining between them. DNA for the CDR3: TGCGCCAGCAGCTTCGGAGGGCCGAACACCGGGGAGCTGTTTTTT. Translating it yields CASSFGGPNTGELFF.

The rearrangement links TRBV13 to TRBJ2-7; perhaps TRBD2 as D (6 bases). V gave up 0 bases and J gave up 2 bases, with 26 bases separating them. The CDR3 has 20 amino acids. Looked up from germline, CDR1 is PRHDT and CDR2 is FYEKMQ (reference sequence). CDR3 in amino acids: CASSLGGGYLKNLSAYEQYF. CDR3 DNA sequence: TGTGCCAGCAGCTTAGGGGGAGGCTATCTAAAGAACCTTAGCGCCTACGAGCAGTACTTC.

V usage is TRBV27 and J usage is TRBJ2-7; 10 positions agree with TRBD2. The V and J ends lost 2 bases and 3 bases, in that order; junction bases with no gene match: 1. The CDR3 has 14 amino acids. CDR1 is MNHEY, CDR2 SMNVEV, per germline (reference sequence). The CDR3 DNA is TGTGCCAGCAGTTTAATAGCGGGGGGCTACGAGCAGTACTTC. Translation gives CASSLIAGGYEQYF.

The chain carries TRBV28 and TRBJ1-1, with 8 bases lining up with TRBD1. The germline V gene encodes CDR1 MDHEN and CDR2 SYDVKM. The CDR3 length is 15 residues. V lost 6 bases to trimming and J lost 4 bases; unmatched junction nucleotides: 10. The CDR3 spells CASRTQGAWGTEAFF. CDR3 nucleotide sequence: TGTGCCAGCAGGACTCAGGGGGCGTGGGGCACTGAAGCTTTCTTT. Looking up the rest from reference TRBV28 and TRBJ1-1 gives the full variable domain: DVKVTQSSRYLVKRTGEKVFLECVQDMDHENMFWYRQDPGLGLRLIYFSYDVKMKEKGDIPEGYSVSREKKERFSLILESASTNQTSMYLCASRTQGAWGTEAFFGQGTRLTVV.

This chain links TRBV30 with TRBJ2-1, with TRBD1 identical over 9 bases. The CDR3 runs to 14 residues. CDR1 is GTSNPN and CDR2 is SVGIG in the germline V gene (reference sequence). Trimming removed 1 base from V and 8 bases from J; junction bases left unmatched: 6. CDR3 DNA: TGTGCCTGGAGTGCGGGACAGGGTTCAGATGAGCAGTTCTTC. Translating it yields CAWSAGQGSDEQFF.

This chain links TRBV30 with TRBJ2-7; D possibly corresponds to TRBD1 (6 bases). The CDR3 loop spans 14 amino acids. CDR1 is GTSNPN and CDR2 is SVGIG in the germline V gene (reference sequence). Trimming removed 5 bases from V and 3 bases from J, with 17 bases in between. In DNA, the CDR3 is TGTGCCTGGCAAAACAGGGACGGCCTCTACGAGCAGTACTTC. Residues: CAWQNRDGLYEQYF. Complete variable domain (other parts from reference TRBV30 and TRBJ2-7): SQTIHQWPATLVQPVGSPLSLECTVEGTSNPNLYWYRQAAGRGLQLLFYSVGIGQISSEVPQNLSASRPQDRQFILSSKKLLLSDSGFYLCAWQNRDGLYEQYFGPGTRLTVT.

This clone is labeled medium-sized based on frequency. The chain carries TRBV7-2 and TRBJ1-1; D gene uncertain. V shed 5 bases and J shed 0 bases, with 10 bases lying between them. The germline V gene encodes CDR1 SGHTA and CDR2 FQGNSA. The CDR3 loop spans 14 amino acids. This CDR3 reads CASSLSGMNTEAFF. The CDR3 bases are TGTGCCAGCAGCCTCAGTGGTATGAACACTGAAGCTTTCTTT.

The chain has TRBV10-3 and TRBJ2-5; a weak D match, TRBD1 (5 bases). The CDR3 contains 14 residues. V shed 0 bases and J shed 5 bases, with 10 bases lying between them. Germline V gene sequence: CDR1 ENHRY, CDR2 SYGVKD. Here the CDR3 reads CAISESGQKETQYF. The CDR3 nucleotides read TGTGCCATCAGTGAGTCTGGACAAAAGGAGACCCAGTACTTC.

J is TRBJ2-1 and V is TRBV19, with 7 positions matching TRBD2. V shed 2 bases, J shed 8 bases, and the junction held 27 bases outside the gene matches. The germline CDR1 and CDR2 sequences are LNHDA and SQIVND (reference sequence). CDR3 length equals 21 residues. This chain's CDR3 is CASSIWGLEGPSGDSMDEQFF. The CDR3 DNA sequence: TGTGCCAGTAGTATATGGGGCCTCGAAGGGCCTAGCGGCGACTCTATGGATGAGCAGTTCTTC.

Remarks on this clone: Germline and junction disagree at one end, which may indicate a read error. V usage is TRBV5-1 and J usage is TRBJ2-2; D is ambiguous. Germline V gene sequence: CDR1 SGHRS, CDR2 YFSETQ. This CDR3 is built from 15 residues. In nucleotides, the CDR3 is TGCGCCAGCAACTTGGTGGCAGTCGGGACCGGGGAGCTGTTTTTT. Its protein is CASNLVAVGTGELFF.

This chain uses TRBV5-1 with TRBJ2-3; 9 bases map to TRBD2. Per the germline V gene, CDR1 is SGHRS and CDR2 is YFSETQ. CDR3 length: 17 residues. The J segment lost 4 bases and the V segment lost 1 base, leaving 10 bases of the junction unmatched. The CDR3 DNA is TGCGCCAGCAGCTTGTCCGGGAGCGGGAGGTTGGCAGATACGCAGTATTTT. Translation: CASSLSGSGRLADTQYF. The full variable domain, in which reference TRBV5-1 and TRBJ2-3 provide the parts outside the CDR3, is KAGVTQTPRYLIKTRGQQVTLSCSPISGHRSVSWYQQTPGQGLQFLFEYFSETQRNKGNFPGRFSGRQFSNSRSEMNVSTLELGDSALYLCASSLSGSGRLADTQYFGPGTRLTVL.

V usage is TRBV4-1 and J usage is TRBJ1-5; a weak D match, TRBD1 (6 bases). V was clipped by 6 bases and J by 6 bases, with 15 bases between them. The CDR3 has 14 amino acids. Germline V CDR1 and CDR2: MGHRA, YSYEKL. The CDR3 spells CASRVQGLGQPQHF. DNA for the CDR3: TGCGCCAGCAGGGTACAGGGTCTCGGTCAGCCCCAGCATTTT.

The rearrangement links TRBV19 to TRBJ1-1, with 8 bases that match TRBD1. The CDR3 has 18 amino acids. Germline loops: CDR1 LNHDA, CDR2 SQIVND (reference sequence). V shed 1 base and J 1 base; nucleotides not matched to a gene: 11. This chain's CDR3 is CASSIVWWQGASNTEAFF. CDR3 DNA sequence: TGTGCCAGTAGTATAGTTTGGTGGCAGGGGGCGTCGAACACTGAAGCTTTCTTT.

This chain links TRBV29-1 with TRBJ2-7; TRBD1 might be the D (6 bases). This CDR3 is built from 15 residues. The germline CDR1 and CDR2 sequences are SQVTM and ANQGSEA. CDR3 in DNA: TGCAACGTCGAACCCGCGCAGGGGTCCTCCTACGAGCAGTACTTC. The encoded protein is CNVEPAQGSSYEQYF.